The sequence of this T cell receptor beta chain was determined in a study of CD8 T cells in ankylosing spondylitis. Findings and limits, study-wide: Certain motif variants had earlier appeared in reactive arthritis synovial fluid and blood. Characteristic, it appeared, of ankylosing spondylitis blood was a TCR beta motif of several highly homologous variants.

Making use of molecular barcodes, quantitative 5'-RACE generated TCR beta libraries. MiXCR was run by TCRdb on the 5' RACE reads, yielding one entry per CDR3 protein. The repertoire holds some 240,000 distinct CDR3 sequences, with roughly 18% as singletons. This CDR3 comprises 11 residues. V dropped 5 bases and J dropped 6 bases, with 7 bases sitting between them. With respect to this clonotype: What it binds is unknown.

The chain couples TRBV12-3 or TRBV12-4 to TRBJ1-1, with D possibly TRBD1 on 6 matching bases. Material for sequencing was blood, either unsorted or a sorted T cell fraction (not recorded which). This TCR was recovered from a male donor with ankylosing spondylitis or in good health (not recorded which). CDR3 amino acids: CASSTGPEAFF. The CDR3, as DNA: TGTGCCAGCAGTACAGGGCCTGAAGCTTTCTTT.